The clone carrying this T cell receptor (beta chain) appeared a few times. Its target is not known. Trimming cost V 0 bases and J 3 bases, with 5 bases left between them. CDR3 length: 13 amino acids. Germline V gene sequence: CDR1 SGHTA, CDR2 FQGTGA. The entry originates in a study of cytomegalovirus exposure and HLA in healthy donors. Study at large: HLA-typed donors were the source of roughly 80 million unique TCRs held in an early data release.

13 Jbeta primers and 60 Vbeta primers were used for the PCR. This table comes from immunoSEQ multiplex PCR, and its TCRdb copy is limited to in-frame clones, with some not included. The sample contains roughly 180,000 clones, 60% to 85% of which appear only once. Findings and caveats of the study: Likely technical artifact: a cluster of highly shared sequence variants. What TCR beta sequences reportedly achieved was accurate prediction of HLA-A and HLA-B alleles in most subjects.

The sequence was obtained from a female donor in good health and CMV-seronegative. Input material: PBMCs. V and J are TRBV7-3 and TRBJ1-2; TRBD1 is a possible D gene (5 bases). CDR3 amino acids: CASSLTGDYGYTF. Here the CDR3 DNA reads TGTGCCAGCAGCTTAACAGGGGACTATGGCTACACCTTC.